This T cell receptor beta chain was recorded in a study of control samples from healthy donors and cancer patients. The assay was immunoSEQ multiplex PCR, and TCRdb's table has in-frame clones only and misses some. The table shows 170,000 or so clones, with 90% to 95% occurring only once. This clone was detected only once. The CDR3 is 16 amino acids. With 0 bases removed from V and 3 bases from J, the gap between germline ends came to 16 bases. In germline, CDR1 is SGHKS, CDR2 YYEKEE (reference sequence). The sample taken for sequencing was blood. The chain has TRBV5-5 and TRBJ2-7; TRBD2 is a possible D gene (6 bases). This receptor was obtained from a woman aged 40 to 50 in good health. In DNA, the CDR3 is TGTGCCAGCAGCTTGGTAGGTGGGAGGATGTACTACGAGCAGTACTTC. Its translation: CASSLVGGRMYYEQYF.